The rows below give T cell receptor beta chains drawn from one sample of a study of cytomegalovirus exposure and HLA in healthy donors. Libraries were prepared by immunoSEQ multiplex PCR; TCRdb keeps only in-frame clonotypes and omits some of them. The repertoire holds some 96,000 clones, with 76% as singletons. Sequenced material: PBMCs. Receptors originate from a man between 40 and 49 years old in good health and CMV-seronegative. Both conserved end residues are part of each CDR3. Each record gives: V gene, clone size, CDR3 length, J gene, D gene, CDR3 protein, CDR3 DNA. D genes are given only for firm matches. Size values are once, few and many counts, or a class for expanded clones, and some rows have none.

v_gene: TRBV5-5
abundance: .
len: 15
j_gene: TRBJ2-3
d_gene: .
CDR3aa: CASSSYRVVTDTQYF
CDR3nt: TGTGCCAGCAGCAGCTACAGGGTAGTCACAGATACGCAGTATTTT

v_gene: TRBV10-2
abundance: .
len: 15
j_gene: TRBJ1-1
d_gene: .
CDR3aa: CAKRGPGDSYPEAFF
CDR3nt: TGCGCCAAAAGGGGACCAGGGGATTCTTATCCTGAAGCTTTCTTT

v_gene: TRBV4-2
abundance: .
len: 15
j_gene: TRBJ1-1
d_gene: .
CDR3aa: CASSQAYREGTEAFF
CDR3nt: TGTGCCAGCAGCCAAGCATACAGGGAAGGCACTGAAGCTTTCTTT

v_gene: TRBV23-1
abundance: .
len: 16
j_gene: TRBJ2-5
d_gene: .
CDR3aa: CASSHRRGREKETQYF
CDR3nt: TGCGCCAGCAGTCACCGCCGGGGGCGGGAGAAGGAGACCCAGTACTTC

v_gene: TRBV6-5
abundance: .
len: 14
j_gene: TRBJ2-1
d_gene: TRBD1
CDR3aa: CASSYKGTGNEQFF
CDR3nt: TGTGCCAGCAGTTACAAGGGGACAGGCAATGAGCAGTTCTTC

v_gene: TRBV7-9
abundance: .
len: 15
j_gene: TRBJ1-1
d_gene: TRBD1
CDR3aa: CASSWETGGDTEAFF
CDR3nt: TGTGCCAGCAGCTGGGAGACAGGGGGGGACACTGAAGCTTTCTTT

v_gene: TRBV7-2
abundance: .
len: 16
j_gene: TRBJ2-3
d_gene: TRBD2
CDR3aa: CASSLVPAGGADTQYF
CDR3nt: TGTGCCAGCAGCTTAGTACCAGCGGGGGGGGCCGATACGCAGTATTTT

v_gene: TRBV21-1
abundance: .
len: 16
j_gene: TRBJ2-7
d_gene: .
CDR3aa: CASSHKSRLAWYEQYF
CDR3nt: TGTGCCAGCAGCCATAAATCCAGGCTAGCGTGGTACGAGCAGTACTTC

v_gene: TRBV7-9
abundance: .
len: 13
j_gene: TRBJ1-1
d_gene: .
CDR3aa: CASTPRTGTEAFF
CDR3nt: TGTGCCAGCACCCCCCGGACGGGGACTGAAGCTTTCTTT

v_gene: TRBV28
abundance: .
len: 16
j_gene: TRBJ2-2
d_gene: TRBD1
CDR3aa: CASSLPGQGVTGELFF
CDR3nt: TGTGCCAGCAGTTTACCGGGACAGGGGGTGACCGGGGAGCTGTTTTTT

v_gene: TRBV11-3
abundance: .
len: 14
j_gene: TRBJ1-1
d_gene: .
CDR3aa: CASSLGAEGTEAFF
CDR3nt: TGTGCCAGCAGCTTAGGGGCGGAGGGGACTGAAGCTTTCTTT

v_gene: TRBV19
abundance: .
len: 15
j_gene: TRBJ1-5
d_gene: .
CDR3aa: CASSIGQGRYQPQHF
CDR3nt: TGTGCCAGTAGTATCGGGCAGGGTCGGTATCAGCCCCAGCATTTT

v_gene: TRBV5-1
abundance: .
len: 14
j_gene: TRBJ1-1
d_gene: .
CDR3aa: CASSLGVRGTEAFF
CDR3nt: TGCGCCAGCAGCTTGGGGGTCCGGGGGACTGAAGCTTTCTTT

v_gene: TRBV7-6
abundance: .
len: 15
j_gene: TRBJ1-5
d_gene: .
CDR3aa: CASSLDPQGYQPQHF
CDR3nt: TGTGCCAGCAGCTTAGATCCACAGGGATATCAGCCCCAGCATTTT

v_gene: TRBV11-3
abundance: once
len: 16
j_gene: TRBJ2-1
d_gene: TRBD2
CDR3aa: CASSRGGASLYNEQFF
CDR3nt: TGTGCCAGCAGCCGGGGGGGGGCCTCCCTTTACAATGAGCAGTTCTTC

v_gene: TRBV7-9
abundance: .
len: 12
j_gene: TRBJ2-7
d_gene: TRBD1
CDR3aa: CASSLTGYEQYF
CDR3nt: TGTGCCAGCAGCCTGACAGGGTACGAGCAGTACTTC

v_gene: TRBV7-8
abundance: .
len: 16
j_gene: TRBJ2-1
d_gene: .
CDR3aa: CASSLEGLKVRNEQFF
CDR3nt: TGTGCCAGCAGCTTAGAGGGACTTAAAGTCCGGAATGAGCAGTTCTTC

v_gene: TRBV11-1
abundance: .
len: 17
j_gene: TRBJ2-5
d_gene: TRBD2
CDR3aa: CASSLGPPSGGQETQYF
CDR3nt: TGTGCCAGCAGCTTAGGACCGCCTAGCGGGGGGCAAGAGACCCAGTACTTC

v_gene: TRBV9
abundance: .
len: 14
j_gene: TRBJ2-1
d_gene: .
CDR3aa: CASTAGSGLNEQFF
CDR3nt: TGTGCCAGCACCGCCGGGAGCGGACTCAATGAGCAGTTCTTC

v_gene: TRBV2
abundance: .
len: 15
j_gene: TRBJ2-3
d_gene: .
CDR3aa: CASSENFQYTDTQYF
CDR3nt: TGTGCCAGCAGTGAAAACTTCCAATACACAGATACGCAGTATTTT

v_gene: TRBV11-2
abundance: few
len: 16
j_gene: TRBJ1-1
d_gene: .
CDR3aa: CASSLGWVTMNTEAFF
CDR3nt: TGTGCCAGCAGCTTAGGTTGGGTAACTATGAACACTGAAGCTTTCTTT

v_gene: TRBV4-3
abundance: .
len: 15
j_gene: TRBJ1-5
d_gene: TRBD1
CDR3aa: CASSQMTGSNQPQHF
CDR3nt: TGCGCCAGCAGCCAGATGACAGGGAGCAATCAGCCCCAGCATTTT

v_gene: TRBV2
abundance: .
len: 19
j_gene: TRBJ2-3
d_gene: TRBD2
CDR3aa: CASSEAFFGTSGGSDTQYF
CDR3nt: TGTGCCAGCAGTGAAGCGTTTTTTGGGACTAGCGGGGGCTCAGATACGCAGTATTTT

v_gene: TRBV7-7
abundance: .
len: 13
j_gene: TRBJ2-5
d_gene: TRBD2
CDR3aa: CASSFAGGETQYF
CDR3nt: TGTGCCAGCAGCTTTGCGGGGGGGGAGACCCAGTACTTC

v_gene: TRBV4-3
abundance: .
len: 15
j_gene: TRBJ2-3
d_gene: TRBD2
CDR3aa: CASSRRTSGIYPQYF
CDR3nt: TGCGCCAGCAGCCGGCGGACTAGCGGGATCTACCCGCAGTATTTT

v_gene: TRBV9
abundance: few
len: 13
j_gene: TRBJ1-2
d_gene: .
CDR3aa: CASSVGQLYGYTF
CDR3nt: TGTGCCAGCAGCGTAGGACAGCTCTATGGCTACACCTTC

v_gene: TRBV4-3
abundance: .
len: 14
j_gene: TRBJ2-4
d_gene: .
CDR3aa: CASSQDRGNGIQYF
CDR3nt: TGCGCCAGCAGCCAAGACAGGGGCAATGGCATTCAGTACTTC

v_gene: TRBV19
abundance: .
len: 15
j_gene: TRBJ1-5
d_gene: .
CDR3aa: CASRVVGGSNQPQHF
CDR3nt: TGTGCCAGTAGGGTCGTAGGGGGAAGCAATCAGCCCCAGCATTTT

v_gene: TRBV28
abundance: .
len: 15
j_gene: TRBJ1-2
d_gene: .
CDR3aa: CASSPQPTEYYGYTF
CDR3nt: TGTGCCAGCAGTCCCCAACCTACGGAGTACTATGGCTACACCTTC

v_gene: TRBV30
abundance: few
len: 12
j_gene: TRBJ1-2
d_gene: TRBD1
CDR3aa: CAWTTTGFSYTF
CDR3nt: TGTGCCTGGACCACGACAGGGTTTAGCTACACCTTC

v_gene: TRBV15
abundance: .
len: 15
j_gene: TRBJ2-5
d_gene: .
CDR3aa: CATTGTGLPRETQYF
CDR3nt: TGTGCCACCACCGGGACGGGACTCCCGAGGGAGACCCAGTACTTC

v_gene: TRBV27
abundance: .
len: 15
j_gene: TRBJ1-1
d_gene: TRBD1
CDR3aa: CASSGDRGLNTEAFF
CDR3nt: TGTGCCAGCAGTGGCGACAGGGGTTTGAACACTGAAGCTTTCTTT

v_gene: TRBV7-2
abundance: .
len: 13
j_gene: TRBJ2-2
d_gene: .
CDR3aa: CASRFRQAGELFF
CDR3nt: TGTGCCAGCAGATTCCGACAGGCCGGGGAGCTGTTTTTT

v_gene: TRBV9
abundance: .
len: 13
j_gene: TRBJ2-5
d_gene: .
CDR3aa: CASSGGGGETQYF
CDR3nt: TGTGCCAGCAGCGGGGGTGGGGGGGAGACCCAGTACTTC

v_gene: TRBV7-8
abundance: few
len: 18
j_gene: TRBJ2-7
d_gene: TRBD1
CDR3aa: CASSGDREKKIITAEQYF
CDR3nt: TGTGCCAGCAGCGGCGACAGGGAAAAAAAAATTATTACAGCCGAGCAGTACTTC

v_gene: TRBV6-5
abundance: .
len: 14
j_gene: TRBJ2-2
d_gene: .
CDR3aa: CASRIEGVTGELFF
CDR3nt: TGTGCCTCCAGAATTGAAGGGGTCACCGGGGAGCTGTTTTTT

v_gene: TRBV18
abundance: few
len: 16
j_gene: TRBJ2-2
d_gene: TRBD1
CDR3aa: CASSFGTGRNTGELFF
CDR3nt: TGTGCCAGCTCCTTTGGGACAGGGAGGAACACCGGGGAGCTGTTTTTT

v_gene: TRBV5-1
abundance: few
len: 14
j_gene: TRBJ2-7
d_gene: TRBD2
CDR3aa: CASRVGGGFYEQYF
CDR3nt: TGCGCCAGCAGGGTGGGCGGGGGATTCTACGAGCAGTACTTC

v_gene: TRBV30
abundance: .
len: 13
j_gene: TRBJ1-2
d_gene: .
CDR3aa: CAWSVTGNNGYTF
CDR3nt: TGTGCCTGGAGTGTAACAGGGAATAATGGCTACACCTTC

v_gene: TRBV27
abundance: .
len: 14
j_gene: TRBJ2-2
d_gene: .
CDR3aa: CATLKTANTGELFF
CDR3nt: TGTGCCACCCTAAAGACAGCGAACACCGGGGAGCTGTTTTTT

v_gene: TRBV27
abundance: .
len: 14
j_gene: TRBJ2-1
d_gene: .
CDR3aa: CASSLAGSYNEQFF
CDR3nt: TGTGCCAGCAGTTTAGCGGGCTCCTACAATGAGCAGTTCTTC

v_gene: TRBV15
abundance: once
len: 19
j_gene: TRBJ2-7
d_gene: TRBD2
CDR3aa: CATSRVPGLAGSRSYEQYF
CDR3nt: TGTGCCACCAGCAGAGTCCCGGGACTAGCGGGATCCAGGTCCTACGAGCAGTACTTC

v_gene: TRBV5-1
abundance: once
len: 18
j_gene: TRBJ2-1
d_gene: TRBD2
CDR3aa: CASSLLGLAGVTHNEQFF
CDR3nt: TGCGCCAGCAGCTTGTTGGGACTAGCGGGAGTCACCCACAATGAGCAGTTCTTC

v_gene: TRBV27
abundance: .
len: 15
j_gene: TRBJ2-5
d_gene: TRBD2
CDR3aa: CASSSRAGVWETQYF
CDR3nt: TGTGCCAGCAGTTCTAGAGCGGGAGTCTGGGAGACCCAGTACTTC

v_gene: TRBV7-9
abundance: .
len: 14
j_gene: TRBJ1-4
d_gene: TRBD1
CDR3aa: CASSSDRGLEKLFF
CDR3nt: TGTGCCAGCAGCTCGGACAGGGGGTTGGAAAAACTGTTTTTT